This passage covers 32 T cell receptor beta chains from one sample sequenced in a study of blood T cells in healthy people across ages. For the second PCR, which ran for about 7 to 12 cycles, a sample-barcoded 5' primer and a J-beta primer mix were used. TCRdb redid the calling of the 5' RACE reads with MiXCR, one entry per CDR3 protein. The sample comprises roughly 1.9 million distinct CDR3 sequences, around 42% of which are singletons, and roughly 23% rests with the top ten. Sequences were obtained from blood. The source is a human donor in good health.

The rearrangement links TRBV7-2 to TRBJ2-5, with TRBD1 matching 9 bases. Germline CDR1 is SGHTA and CDR2 is FQGNSA. CDR3 length: 15 amino acids. The ends lost 5 bases at V and 4 bases at J; junction bases unmatched: 8. CDR3 nucleotide sequence: TGTGCCAGCAGCGCCCTCACAGGGGGCGGAGAGACCCAGTACTTC. It yields the protein CASSALTGGGETQYF.

This clonotype is a singleton in its sample. J is TRBJ1-2 and V is TRBV5-1; possibly TRBD1 for D (6 bases). This CDR3 comprises 14 residues. Trimming removed 4 bases from V and 7 bases from J, with 17 bases in between. Germline V lookup: CDR1 SGHRS, CDR2 YFSETQ. The CDR3 DNA sequence: TGCGCCAGCAGCACGGCCGCAGGGGATGGTGGCTACACCTTC. It specifies CASSTAAGDGGYTF.

V usage is TRBV6-1 and J usage is TRBJ2-3; 10 positions match TRBD1. Germline values: CDR1 MNHNS, CDR2 SASEGT. V trimming: 4 bases; J trimming: 14 bases; junction bases outside the gene matches: 12. The CDR3 contains 14 residues. The CDR3 nucleotides read TGTGCCAGCAGTGCCGGGACAGGGGCCCTAGGTTGGTATTTT. Residues: CASSAGTGALGWYF.

The sample holds a few counts of this clonotype. V usage is TRBV12-3 or TRBV12-4 and J usage is TRBJ2-7; maybe TRBD2 (6 bases). Trimming cost V 6 bases and J 3 bases, with 12 bases left between them. CDR3 length: 13 amino acids. The CDR3: CASSRETDYEQYF. The CDR3 DNA reads TGTGCCAGCAGCCGGGAGACGGACTACGAGCAGTACTTC.

This clonotype has more than one count but fewer than ten. The chain recombines TRBV19 with TRBJ2-1, with D perhaps TRBD1 (6 bases). The CDR3 covers 16 residues. V was cut by 3 bases and J by 1 base, with 13 bases left in between. Germline V gene sequence: CDR1 LNHDA, CDR2 SQIVND (reference sequence). In nucleotides, the CDR3 is TGTGCCAGTAGTATTACAGGCAGGGGTTCCTACAATGAGCAGTTCTTC. Translation: CASSITGRGSYNEQFF.

This clonotype has a count of ten or more. The chain couples TRBV20-1 to TRBJ2-1; D possibly corresponds to TRBD1 (6 bases). Germline lookup yields CDR1 DFQATT and CDR2 SNEGSKA (reference sequence). With 4 bases removed from V and 2 bases from J, the gap between germline ends came to 12 bases. This CDR3 contains 14 residues. The CDR3 DNA is TGCAGTGCTACCCACAGACAGGCCTACAATGAGCAGTTCTTC. Amino acid sequence: CSATHRQAYNEQFF.

This sequence joins TRBV20-1 and TRBJ1-3, with D uncertain. The V gene lost 0 bases and the J gene lost 8 bases, with 11 bases spanning the gap. Germline V gives CDR1 DFQATT, CDR2 SNEGSKA (reference sequence). This CDR3 has 13 amino acids. The CDR3 is CSARDGLGYTIYF. In DNA form, the CDR3 reads TGCAGTGCTAGAGATGGATTGGGGTACACCATATATTTT.

The chain employs TRBV5-6 and TRBJ2-1; TRBD1 matches 10 bases. The length of the CDR3 is 17 residues. CDR1 is SGHDT and CDR2 is YYEEEE in the germline V gene. Trimming at V came to 3 bases and at J to 3 bases, leaving 9 bases not matched to a gene. The chain's CDR3 is CASSWKLGTGVYNEQFF. The CDR3 DNA follows: TGTGCCAGCAGCTGGAAATTAGGGACAGGGGTCTACAATGAGCAGTTCTTC.

The CDR3 protein is CATSRSTGEANYGYTF. CDR3 DNA: TGTGCCACCAGTCGCTCGACAGGGGAAGCTAACTATGGCTACACCTTC. The rearrangement uses TRBV24-1 and TRBJ1-2; the match to TRBD1 covers 8 bases. Germline assignment: CDR1 KGHDR and CDR2 SFDVKD. The CDR3 contains 16 residues. V gave up 6 bases and J gave up 0 bases; unmatched junction bases: 8.

This sequence joins TRBV4-3 and TRBJ1-4, with 8 bases that match TRBD1. V lost 4 bases and J lost 7; bases outside the gene matches: 14. The CDR3 is 17 amino acids. Germline CDR1 and CDR2: LGHNA and YSLEER. CDR3 amino acids: CASSPMTDRVLGEKLFF. The CDR3 DNA sequence: TGCGCCAGCAGCCCTATGACGGACAGGGTCTTGGGTGAAAAACTGTTTTTT.

The table lists this clonotype with a few counts. This chain connects TRBV5-6 to TRBJ1-2; 7 bases fit TRBD1. CDR1 is SGHDT and CDR2 is YYEEEE in the germline V gene. V dropped 5 bases and J dropped 8; count of bases not matched to a gene: 6. The CDR3 extends over 12 amino acids. CDR3 DNA sequence: TGTGCCAGCAGACCGACAGGGTTCGGCTACACCTTC. It codes for CASRPTGFGYTF.

The V call is TRBV3-1, the J call TRBJ1-5; D might be TRBD1 (5 bases). The CDR3 sequence is 15 residues long. Germline V gene data show CDR1 as LGHDT and CDR2 as YNNKEL (reference sequence). V was pared by 5 bases and J by 4 bases, with 15 bases between. The CDR3 spells CASSDTARGNQPQHF. The CDR3 bases are TGTGCCAGCAGCGACACGGCTCGGGGGAATCAGCCCCAGCATTTT.

The chain recombines TRBV28 with TRBJ2-7; a weak D match, TRBD1 (6 bases). The ends were cut back, 2 bases at V and 0 bases at J, with 11 bases in the middle. CDR1 is MDHEN and CDR2 is SYDVKM in the germline V gene. There are 15 residues in the CDR3. In DNA form, the CDR3 reads TGTGCCAGCAGTTTACTGTGGACAGCCTCCTACGAGCAGTACTTC. Translating gives CASSLLWTASYEQYF.

The chain recombines TRBV12-3 or TRBV12-4 with TRBJ2-6; D ambiguous. The CDR3 length is 16 residues. V lost 11 bases and J 2 bases, leaving 19 bases between the germline ends. The CDR3 is CASGEIPWTGANVLTF. The CDR3 nucleotides read TGTGCCTCCGGCGAGATCCCTTGGACTGGGGCCAACGTCCTGACTTTC.

J is TRBJ2-1 and V is TRBV28, with D possibly called TRBD1 or TRBD2 (5 bases each). Trimming took 5 bases from V and 4 from J, leaving 15 bases between them. Germline CDR1 MDHEN, CDR2 SYDVKM. This CDR3 has 15 amino acids. The CDR3 coding sequence is TGTGCCAGCAGTACAACGGGACGGATATACAATGAGCAGTTCTTC. Encoded protein: CASSTTGRIYNEQFF.

This chain joins TRBV12-3 or TRBV12-4 and TRBJ2-1; 7 bases agree with TRBD1. The CDR3 sequence is 13 residues long. Trimming took 5 bases from V and 7 from J; bases not matched to a gene: 5. The DNA for the CDR3 is TGTGCCAGCAGTCTGGACAGGTTAAATGAGCAGTTCTTC. Translated: CASSLDRLNEQFF.

This clonotype was picked up a small number of times. This chain joins TRBV9 and TRBJ1-2; D uncertain. In germline, CDR1 is SGDLS, CDR2 YYNGEE. This CDR3 comprises 11 residues. Trimming took 0 bases from V and 9 from J, leaving 6 bases between them. CDR3 in amino acids: CASSVGSSYTF. CDR3 coding DNA: TGTGCCAGCAGCGTAGGGAGTAGCTACACCTTC. Full variable domain (rest looked up from reference TRBV9 and TRBJ1-2): DSGVTQTPKHLITATGQRVTLRCSPRSGDLSVYWYQQSLDQGLQFLIQYYNGEERAKGNILERFSAQQFPDLHSELNLSSLELGDSALYFCASSVGSSYTFGSGTRLTVV.

The chain combines TRBV7-9 with TRBJ1-1; D gene unclear. The V gene's germline CDR1 is SEHNR and CDR2 FQNEAQ (reference sequence). Trimming took 6 bases from V and 6 from J, leaving 17 bases between them. The CDR3 runs 14 residues. The CDR3 DNA reads TGTGCCAGCAGTTCTCGTGGTAGTGCTCCTGAAGCTTTCTTT. Translation gives CASSSRGSAPEAFF.

This clonotype was detected only a few times. This chain joins TRBV7-2 and TRBJ2-7, with 9 bases matching TRBD2. The CDR3 is 16 residues long. Germline V lookup: CDR1 SGHTA, CDR2 FQGNSA. The V segment lost 5 bases and the J segment 1 base; nucleotides outside the gene matches: 9. The CDR3 is CASSPMRLADSYEQYF. DNA of the CDR3: TGTGCCAGCAGCCCTATGAGACTAGCGGATTCCTACGAGCAGTACTTC.

This clonotype occurred a few times. The CDR3 coding sequence is TGTGCCAGCAGCCCGCGCACTAGCATAGCGGGGGTGACCCAGTACTTC. Amino acids: CASSPRTSIAGVTQYF. This rearrangement joins TRBV7-2 to TRBJ2-5; 9 bases are shared with TRBD2. Trimming cost V 5 bases and J 7 bases; bases outside gene matches: 14. CDR3 length equals 16 residues. The germline V gene encodes CDR1 SGHTA and CDR2 FQGNSA. The whole variable domain, remainder taken from reference TRBV7-2 and TRBJ2-5, is GAGVSQSPSNKVTEKGKDVELRCDPISGHTALYWYRQSLGQGLEFLIYFQGNSAPDKSGLPSDRFSAERTGGSVSTLTIQRTQQEDSAVYLCASSPRTSIAGVTQYFGPGTRLLVL.

Points on this clonotype: This is likely a read error, given that the CDR3 carries no conserved phenylalanine or tryptophan at its end. It is unclear where the CDR3 begins or ends on the DNA, so no DNA is shown, and the CDR3 is as TCRdb lists it. The V and J genes are TRBV12-3 or TRBV12-4 and TRBJ1-1. The CDR3 is 10 amino acids in total, end residues counted. CDR3 loop: CASSLLTANY.

The chain links TRBV5-1 to TRBJ2-7, with D hard to call. The CDR3 covers 15 residues. V lost 1 base and J 5 bases, leaving 16 bases between the germline ends. CDR1 and CDR2 (germline): SGHRS, YFSETQ. CDR3 region: CASSLKLSGSHEQYF. CDR3 in DNA: TGCGCCAGCAGCTTGAAGCTATCCGGGTCCCACGAGCAGTACTTC.

There are a few counts of this clonotype. The chain combines TRBV5-6 with TRBJ1-2, with D perhaps matching TRBD1 (6 bases). CDR1 is SGHDT and CDR2 is YYEEEE in the germline V gene. Deletions cut 4 bases from V and 7 bases from J, with 14 bases between. The CDR3 sequence is 13 residues long. CDR3 nucleotides: TGTGCCAGCAGCGGACAGAACACCGCTGGCTACACCTTC. Translated: CASSGQNTAGYTF.

V is TRBV6-1 and J is TRBJ1-5; the D gene is possibly TRBD1 (5 bases). The CDR3 sequence is 15 residues long. V shed 7 bases and J shed 6 bases, with 19 bases lying between them. Per germline, CDR1 MNHNS and CDR2 SASEGT. The CDR3 reads CASKRGGPSPQPQHF. CDR3 in DNA: TGTGCCAGCAAAAGGGGTGGGCCGTCCCCTCAGCCCCAGCATTTT.

This clonotype was recorded at least ten times. V is TRBV6-5 and J is TRBJ2-7; D call uncertain. The V gene lost 0 bases and the J gene lost 2 bases, with 14 bases spanning the gap. The CDR3 loop spans 16 amino acids. Germline CDR1 and CDR2: MNHEY and SVGAGI. Here the CDR3 reads CASSYSPTEPTYEQYF. The CDR3 bases are TGTGCCAGCAGTTACTCGCCAACCGAACCGACCTACGAGCAGTACTTC.

The chain combines TRBV27 with TRBJ1-2; maybe TRBD1 (5 bases). Germline CDR1 MNHEY, CDR2 SMNVEV (reference sequence). Between the trimmed V and J ends, which lost 4 bases and 2 bases, there was a span of 14 bases. The CDR3 consists of 15 residues. The CDR3 is CASSSDYRDNYGYTF. The CDR3 nucleotides are TGTGCCAGCAGTTCTGATTACCGGGACAACTATGGCTACACCTTC.

CDR3: CASSLVGLGQGSNQPQHF. The DNA for the CDR3 is TGTGCCAGCAGCTTAGTGGGGCTGGGACAGGGAAGCAATCAGCCCCAGCATTTT. The chain joins TRBV7-2 to TRBJ1-5, with 9 bases that match TRBD1. J was trimmed by 1 base and V by 1 base; bases with no gene match: 8. Germline V gene data show CDR1 as SGHTA and CDR2 as FQGNSA. CDR3 size: 18 residues.

A remark on this clonotype: This clone may be a read error of a much larger clone one base away. The chain carries TRBV6-6 and TRBJ2-1, with 7 bases identical to TRBD2. Germline CDR1 and CDR2: MNHNY and SVGAGI (reference sequence). The CDR3 extends over 13 amino acids. This CDR3 is CASERGSYNVQFF. CDR3 in DNA: TGTGCCAGCGAGCGGGGTTCCTACAATGTGCAGTTCTTC.

The CDR3 sequence is CASSYSAGAPNEQFF. The CDR3 DNA reads TGTGCCAGCAGTTACTCAGCGGGGGCCCCGAATGAGCAGTTCTTC. The chain recombines TRBV6-5 with TRBJ2-1, with 8 bases fitting TRBD2. CDR3 length: 15 amino acids. From germline, CDR1 is MNHEY and CDR2 SVGAGI. V lost 0 bases, J lost 7 bases, and 5 bases stayed unmatched.

In its sample, this clonotype was seen a few times. This rearrangement joins TRBV4-2 to TRBJ2-1; 11 bases line up with TRBD2. The CDR3 contains 17 residues. V trimming: 4 bases; J trimming: 4 bases; junction bases outside the gene matches: 9. Germline V gives CDR1 LGHNA, CDR2 YNFKEQ. CDR3 in DNA: TGTGCCAGCAGCCTCCACCCCGGGACTAGCGGATACAATGAGCAGTTCTTC. It encodes CASSLHPGTSGYNEQFF.

This clonotype was seen a handful of times. The chain links TRBV5-1 to TRBJ1-2; 8 bases agree with TRBD1. This CDR3 contains 14 residues. CDR1 is SGHRS, CDR2 YFSETQ, per germline. The ends lost 2 bases at V and 6 bases at J; junction bases unmatched: 6. The CDR3 spells CASSFSQGANGYTF. CDR3 in DNA: TGCGCCAGCAGCTTCTCTCAGGGGGCCAATGGCTACACCTTC.

This clonotype was observed a few times. The rearrangement uses TRBV5-1 and TRBJ1-5, with D unclear. The CDR3 is 11 residues long. The germline V gene has CDR1 SGHRS and CDR2 YFSETQ. The CDR3 loop reads CAKGSNQPQHF. CDR3 nucleotides: TGCGCTAAGGGTTCCAATCAGCCCCAGCATTTT.